This T cell receptor beta chain stems from a study of regulatory T cells in long-lasting Graves disease. Specified time point: persistent/refractory GD, antithyroid drugs over 5 years with positive TRAb. With RNA extracted from PBMCs as input, the TCR library was made. EDTA tubes were used for drawing 8 to 9 milliliters of peripheral blood. This CDR3 comprises 12 residues. The germline V and J ends were trimmed by 3 bases and 9 bases, with 14 bases remaining between them. The germline gives CDR1 SQVTM, CDR2 ANQGSEA. Remarks on this clonotype: The target antigen is unknown.

Regarding the study as a whole: Under persistent disease, TRBV28, TRBJ1-2 and TRBJ2-5 were used preferentially. Clonotypes that were public and shared totalled approximately 2,800 in persistent patients versus roughly 1,000 in new patients.

Researchers made TCR beta libraries by using iRepertoire HTBI primers and running Arm-PCR on CDR3 regions. Under the authors' procedure: Across samples, 62 TRBV and some 14 TRBJ segments were found. TCRdb re-derived calls from the multiplex PCR reads in MiXCR, one entry per CDR3 protein. The V and J calls come from TCRdb's annotation, not from the publication. Of approximately 500,000 distinct CDR3 sequences in the sample, roughly 21% are singletons; the top ten hold approximately 6.4%. Source: peripheral blood mononuclear cells (PBMCs), taken when the disease was refractory, from a patient treated with antithyroid drugs. This chain connects TRBV29-1 to TRBJ2-5; possible D gene TRBD1, 5 bases. The clonotype originates from a female donor with Graves disease. Here the CDR3 reads CSVDEGQGAQYF. CDR3 in DNA: TGCAGCGTTGATGAAGGACAAGGAGCCCAGTACTTC.